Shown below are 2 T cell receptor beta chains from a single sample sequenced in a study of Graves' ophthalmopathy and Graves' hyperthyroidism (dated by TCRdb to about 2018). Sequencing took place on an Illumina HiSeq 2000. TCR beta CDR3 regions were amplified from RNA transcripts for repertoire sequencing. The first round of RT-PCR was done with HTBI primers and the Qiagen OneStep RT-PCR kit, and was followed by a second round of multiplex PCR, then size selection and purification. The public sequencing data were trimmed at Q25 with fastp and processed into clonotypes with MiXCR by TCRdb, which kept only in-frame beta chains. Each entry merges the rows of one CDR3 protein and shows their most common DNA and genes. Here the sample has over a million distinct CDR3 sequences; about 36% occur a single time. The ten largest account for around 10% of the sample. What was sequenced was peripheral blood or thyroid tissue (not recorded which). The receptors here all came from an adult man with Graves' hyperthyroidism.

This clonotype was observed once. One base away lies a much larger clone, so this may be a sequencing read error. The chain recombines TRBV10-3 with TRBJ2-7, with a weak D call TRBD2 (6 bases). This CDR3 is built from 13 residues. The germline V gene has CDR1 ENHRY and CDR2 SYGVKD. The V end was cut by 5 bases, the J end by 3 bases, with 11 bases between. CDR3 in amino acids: CAISYSSDYEQYF. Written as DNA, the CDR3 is TGTGCCATCAGTTACTCTAGCGACTACGAGCAGTACTTC.

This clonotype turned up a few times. The CDR3, as DNA: TGCGCCAGCAGCCCCCGTGTGAGGGCGTCGAGTTACTACGAGCAGTACTTC. Its protein is CASSPRVRASSYYEQYF. J is TRBJ2-7 and V is TRBV4-1; D is possibly TRBD2 (5 bases). This CDR3 is built from 17 residues. Trimming left V 4 bases short and J 3 bases short, with 22 bases between. Germline V gives CDR1 MGHRA, CDR2 YSYEKL.